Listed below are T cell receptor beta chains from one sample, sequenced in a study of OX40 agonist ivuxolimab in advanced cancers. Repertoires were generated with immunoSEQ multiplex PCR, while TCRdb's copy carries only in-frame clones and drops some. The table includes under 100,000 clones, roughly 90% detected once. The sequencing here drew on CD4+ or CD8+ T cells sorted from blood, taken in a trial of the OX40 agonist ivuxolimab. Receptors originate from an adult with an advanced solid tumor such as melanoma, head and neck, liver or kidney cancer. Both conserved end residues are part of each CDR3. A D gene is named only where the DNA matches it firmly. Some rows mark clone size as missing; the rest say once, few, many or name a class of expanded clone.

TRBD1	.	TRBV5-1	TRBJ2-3	CASSFEGAADTQYF	TGCGCCAGCAGCTTTGAGGGGGCGGCAGATACGCAGTATTTT
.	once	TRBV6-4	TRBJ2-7	CASSSPGGGKGYEQYF	TGTGCCAGCAGCTCCCCCGGCGGCGGGAAAGGCTACGAGCAGTACTTC
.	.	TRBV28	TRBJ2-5	CASSFGGLEETQYF	TGTGCCAGCAGTTTCGGGGGGCTAGAGGAGACCCAGTACTTC
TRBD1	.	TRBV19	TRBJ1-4	CASSLGQGRTEKLFF	TGTGCCAGTAGTTTAGGACAGGGCAGGACTGAAAAACTGTTTTTT
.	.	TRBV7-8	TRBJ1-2	CASSPLGRASNYGYTF	TGTGCCAGCAGCCCGCTCGGCAGGGCGAGTAACTATGGCTACACCTTC
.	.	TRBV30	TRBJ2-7	CAWSAYPTEQYF	TGTGCCTGGAGTGCTTACCCGACCGAGCAGTACTTC
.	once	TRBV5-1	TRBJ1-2	CASSPDRNYGYTF	TGCGCCAGCAGCCCGGACAGAAACTATGGCTACACCTTC
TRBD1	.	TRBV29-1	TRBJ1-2	CSVWGDRGRLGYGYTF	TGCAGCGTTTGGGGAGACAGGGGGCGGCTCGGCTATGGCTACACCTTC
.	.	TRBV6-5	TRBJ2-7	CASTPALGAREQYF	TGTGCCAGCACCCCCGCCCTGGGGGCGCGTGAGCAGTACTTC
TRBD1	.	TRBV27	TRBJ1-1	CASSRGQGTAFF	TGTGCCAGCAGTAGGGGACAGGGGACAGCTTTCTTT
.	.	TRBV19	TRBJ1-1	CASTDANTEAFF	TGTGCCAGTACGGATGCGAACACTGAAGCTTTCTTT
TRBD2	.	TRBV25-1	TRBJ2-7	CASSGLAYEQYF	TGTGCCAGCAGCGGACTAGCCTACGAGCAGTACTTC
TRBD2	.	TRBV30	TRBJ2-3	CAWSRLAGTRDTQYF	TGTGCCTGGAGTAGGCTAGCGGGGACCAGAGATACGCAGTATTTT
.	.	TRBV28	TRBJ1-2	CASKGVKLRTAYGYTF	TGTGCCAGCAAGGGGGTTAAACTGAGAACCGCTTATGGCTACACCTTC
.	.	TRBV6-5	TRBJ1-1	CASRPIGKKNTEAFF	TGTGCCAGCAGACCAATCGGGAAGAAGAACACTGAAGCTTTCTTT
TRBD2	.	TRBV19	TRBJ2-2	CASGGEPSLSGELFF	TGTGCCAGTGGGGGGGAACCTTCTCTCTCCGGGGAGCTGTTTTTT
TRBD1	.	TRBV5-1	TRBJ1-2	CASSSGTGGVYGYTF	TGCGCCAGCAGCTCTGGGACAGGAGGGGTCTATGGCTACACCTTC
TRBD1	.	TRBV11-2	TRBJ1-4	CASSQGQASEKLFF	TGTGCCAGCAGCCAAGGACAGGCGAGTGAAAAACTGTTTTTT
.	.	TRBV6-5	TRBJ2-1	CASSYDRTSYNEQFF	TGTGCCAGCAGTTACGACAGAACCTCCTACAATGAGCAGTTCTTC
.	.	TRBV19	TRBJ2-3	CASSRGRDWSTDTQYF	TGTGCCAGTAGTAGGGGGCGGGACTGGAGCACAGATACGCAGTATTTT
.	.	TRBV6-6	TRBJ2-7	CASSYIGGGYEQYF	TGTGCCAGCAGTTATATTGGGGGCGGGTACGAGCAGTACTTC
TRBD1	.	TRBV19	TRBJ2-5	CASSIHTPTGRETQYF	TGTGCCAGTAGTATTCATACTCCGACAGGGCGGGAGACCCAGTACTTC
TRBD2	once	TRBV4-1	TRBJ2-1	CASSVPGLAGNEQFF	TGCGCCAGCAGCGTACCGGGACTAGCGGGAAATGAGCAGTTCTTC
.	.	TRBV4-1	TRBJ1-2	CASSPTGTGNYGYTF	TGCGCCAGCAGTCCAACCGGGACGGGGAACTATGGCTACACCTTC
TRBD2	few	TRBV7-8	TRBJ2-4	CASSYRDYKNIQYF	TGTGCCAGCAGCTACCGGGACTACAAAAACATTCAGTACTTC
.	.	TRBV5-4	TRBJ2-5	CASTSFGGRETQYF	TGTGCCAGCACCTCCTTTGGGGGGCGGGAGACCCAGTACTTC
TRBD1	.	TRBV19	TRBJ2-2	CASSHPGGPTNTGELFF	TGTGCCAGTAGTCACCCAGGGGGCCCCACGAACACCGGGGAGCTGTTTTTT